This T cell receptor (beta chain) was sequenced for a study of blood T cell repertoires in COVID-19. Study context: Whether acute or convalescent, the COVID-19 samples came from the United States, Italy and Spain. Nucleic acid was either cDNA or gDNA, and it came from T cells, B-cell-depleted T cells, or PBMCs.

This clone has only one observation. CDR1 and CDR2 from the germline V gene are LGHDT and YNNKEL (reference sequence). The CDR3 loop spans 17 amino acids. J lost 1 base, V lost 1 base, and 7 bases had no gene match. Per the original methods: Cell counts per sample came from amplifying reference gene primers. Produced via immunoSEQ multiplex PCR; TCRdb's table is partial and in-frame only. The DNA gave D and trimming, while V, J and clone size come from that table. The sample lists 150,000 to 200,000 clones; about 84% were seen once. Seattle enrolled patients during active infection and tracked them longitudinally.

The chain is built from TRBV3-1 (or the pseudogene TRBV3-2) and TRBJ2-3, with TRBD2 identical over 8 bases. Input material: peripheral blood. This receptor was obtained from a person aged 70 to 79 with COVID-19, enrolled during active disease. Written as DNA, the CDR3 is TGTGCCAGCAGCCAAGGAGCGGGGGATACGCGCACAGATACGCAGTATTTT. It encodes CASSQGAGDTRTDTQYF.